The 10 T cell receptor beta chains below all came from one sample that was sequenced in a study of blood T cell repertoires in COVID-19. Assay: immunoSEQ multiplex PCR; the TCRdb copy retains only in-frame clones and omits some. The table lists 150,000 or so clones, over 80% of them singletons, with roughly 2.8% in the top ten. Sequenced material: peripheral blood. These receptor sequences come from a woman aged 55-70 years with acute or convalescent COVID-19.

The rearrangement joins TRBV3-1 (or the pseudogene TRBV3-2) to TRBJ2-2, with D perhaps TRBD1 (6 bases). The CDR3 runs 17 residues. Trimming took off 1 base at V and 3 bases at J, with 15 bases between the two ends. CDR1 is LGHDT and CDR2 is YNNKEL in the germline V gene (reference sequence). Here the CDR3 reads CASSQGLTGHYTGELFF. CDR3 sequence (DNA): TGTGCCAGCAGCCAAGGTCTAACAGGGCACTACACCGGGGAGCTGTTTTTT.

This chain joins TRBV6-5 and TRBJ2-7; TRBD1 agrees at 10 bases. The CDR3 has 13 amino acids. Germline lookup yields CDR1 MNHEY and CDR2 SVGAGI. V was pared by 6 bases and J by 9 bases, with 8 bases of the junction left unmatched. The CDR3 protein is CASRPPGQGRQYF. In nucleotides, the CDR3 is TGTGCCAGCAGACCTCCGGGACAGGGGAGGCAGTACTTC.

The CDR3: CASSVGTSSTDTQYF. In DNA form, the CDR3 reads TGTGCCAGCAGCGTAGGTACATCCTCCACAGATACGCAGTATTTT. This sequence joins TRBV9 and TRBJ2-3, with D unclear. Germline CDR1 reads SGDLS; CDR2 reads YYNGEE. V lost 0 bases and J lost 2, with 10 bases in between. The CDR3 length is 15 residues.

J is TRBJ1-5 and V is TRBV19, with 8 bases matching TRBD1. Germline V gives CDR1 LNHDA, CDR2 SQIVND (reference sequence). This CDR3 has 17 residues. Trimming took 6 bases from V and 4 from J; bases not matched to a gene: 14. The CDR3 loop is CASSHSQGQVPNQPQHF. CDR3 bases: TGTGCCAGTAGCCATAGCCAGGGACAGGTACCGAATCAGCCCCAGCATTTT.

The genes are TRBV25-1 and TRBJ2-5; D unclear. Germline-derived CDR1 and CDR2 are MGHDK and SYGVNS. This CDR3 region has 16 residues. The V gene lost 5 bases and the J gene lost 5 bases, with 21 bases spanning the gap. CDR3 sequence reads: CASSQFDSLSVETQYF. CDR3 DNA sequence: TGTGCCAGCAGTCAATTCGACTCCCTGTCAGTGGAGACCCAGTACTTC.

The chain's CDR3 is CSVDGEGLIPTDTQYF. CDR3 DNA: TGCAGCGTTGATGGAGAAGGACTGATACCCACAGATACGCAGTATTTT. V is TRBV29-1 and J is TRBJ2-3, with TRBD2 as a possible D gene (5 bases). The CDR3 covers 16 residues. Trimming took 3 bases from V and 2 from J, leaving 18 bases between them. Germline CDR1 reads SQVTM; CDR2 reads ANQGSEA.

J is TRBJ1-1 and V is TRBV5-6, with a weak D call TRBD1 (5 bases). V shed 5 bases and J shed 5 bases, with 19 bases lying between them. CDR3 length: 15 amino acids. CDR1 SGHDT and CDR2 YYEEEE come from the germline V gene. CDR3 bases: TGTGCCAGCAGGAAAGGGGCTAAAATCTTAACTGAAGCTTTCTTT. Translated: CASRKGAKILTEAFF.

The chain recombines TRBV19 with TRBJ1-2; D not certain. V was shortened by 6 bases and J by 4 bases, with 18 bases between the two germline ends. Germline CDR1 and CDR2: LNHDA and SQIVND (reference sequence). CDR3 size: 15 residues. In DNA, the CDR3 is TGTGCCAGTAGGCTGCGGACCGATGGAGGCTATGGCTACACCTTC. This sequence encodes CASRLRTDGGYGYTF.

The chain uses TRBV19 and TRBJ1-3; perhaps TRBD1 as D (5 bases). The CDR3 runs to 15 residues. Per the germline V gene, CDR1 is LNHDA and CDR2 is SQIVND (reference sequence). V was trimmed by 4 bases and J by 0 bases, leaving 10 bases between them. The CDR3 loop reads CASSSGHRSGNTIYF. The CDR3 nucleotides are TGTGCCAGTAGTAGCGGACACCGCTCTGGAAACACCATATATTTT. The complete variable domain, with remaining parts taken from reference TRBV19 and TRBJ1-3, reads DGGITQSPKYLFRKEGQNVTLSCEQNLNHDAMYWYRQDPGQGLRLIYYSQIVNDFQKGDIAEGYSVSREKKESFPLTVTSAQKNPTAFYLCASSSGHRSGNTIYFGEGSWLTVV.

The chain has TRBV15 and TRBJ1-2, with D possibly matching TRBD1 (5 bases). Germline assignment: CDR1 LNHNV and CDR2 YYDKDF (reference sequence). V gave up 3 bases and J gave up 4 bases, with 12 bases separating them. The CDR3 consists of 14 residues. The CDR3 is CATSSGGSSYGYTF. The CDR3 bases are TGTGCCACCAGCAGCGGGGGGAGCAGCTATGGCTACACCTTC.